This TCR beta chain stems from a study of T cell clonotyping in hematopoietic cell transplantation. Study conclusions and caveats: Few recipient clonotypes overlapped donors; over 95% were de novo at given depth.

Generated by immunoSEQ multiplex PCR, the TCRdb table keeps only in-frame clones and is missing some. This sample has around 11,000 clones, with approximately 51% found just once. With respect to this clone: Its specificity is not known.

The sequence came from a female patient aged 50-60 years who had an allogeneic stem cell transplant from an unrelated donor, so the T cells may come from the graft donor. Some clones in this sample may be carry-over from other donors' samples. The sample was peripheral blood mononuclear cells, taken 100 days after allogeneic stem cell transplant.

The CDR3 DNA follows: TGTGCCAGCAGTGAAATGAGGTCTGGCTACACCTTC. It specifies CASSEMRSGYTF. V gene TRBV25-1 combines with J gene TRBJ1-2; unclear D gene. Between the trimmed V and J ends, which lost 2 bases and 7 bases, there was a span of 8 bases. This CDR3 is 12 amino acids long. The germline V gene encodes CDR1 MGHDK and CDR2 SYGVNS.